These 20 T cell receptor beta chains came from one sample sequenced in a study of CD8 T cells in ankylosing spondylitis (dated by TCRdb to about 2017). Library construction relied on 5' RACE. Instrument used: Illumina HiSeq 2500. TCRdb reran the public reads through fastp at Q25 and MiXCR, keeping productive beta chains. When rows share a CDR3 protein, they turn into one entry using the most common DNA and genes. The sample table records 150,000 to 250,000 distinct CDR3 sequences; 9.5% to 15% of these occur just once. The ten largest clones represent 16% of the sample. The sequencing input was blood, either unsorted or a sorted T cell fraction (not recorded which). These receptors all stem from a male donor with ankylosing spondylitis or in good health (not recorded which).

The rearrangement links TRBV25-1 to TRBJ1-4, with 7 bases that match TRBD1. This CDR3 comprises 15 residues. In germline, CDR1 is MGHDK, CDR2 SYGVNS. The V segment lost 6 bases and the J segment 5 bases; nucleotides outside the gene matches: 9. The CDR3 sequence: CASRGGDRPNEKLFF. In nucleotides, the CDR3 is TGTGCCAGCAGAGGGGGCGACAGGCCGAATGAAAAACTGTTTTTT.

The V and J genes are TRBV5-1 and TRBJ2-2, with a possible D match to TRBD2 (5 bases). The V end was cut by 1 base, the J end by 7 bases, with 8 bases between. This CDR3 is built from 13 residues. Germline V lookup: CDR1 SGHRS, CDR2 YFSETQ. The CDR3, as DNA: TGCGCCAGCAGCTTGCCGGGGAGCGGGGAGCTGTTTTTT. This encodes CASSLPGSGELFF.

At least ten counts were recorded for this clonotype. The chain carries TRBV29-1 and TRBJ2-3; 8 positions match TRBD2. V trimming: 0 bases; J trimming: 2 bases; junction bases outside the gene matches: 7. Germline assignment: CDR1 SQVTM and CDR2 ANQGSEA. CDR3 size: 16 residues. This CDR3 reads CSVEDEGTRPTDTQYF. The CDR3, as DNA: TGCAGCGTTGAAGATGAGGGGACTAGGCCCACAGATACGCAGTATTTT.

Many counts were recorded for this clonotype. The chain recombines TRBV29-1 with TRBJ1-1; possibly TRBD1 for D (5 bases). Deletions cut 7 bases from V and 6 bases from J, with 15 bases between. Germline-derived CDR1 and CDR2 are SQVTM and ANQGSEA. CDR3 length: 12 residues. The CDR3 coding sequence is TGCAGCGCTGGACATGGGGCCGCTGAAGCTTTCTTT. It codes for CSAGHGAAEAFF.

This clonotype has more than one count but fewer than ten. CDR3 protein: CASTWAGVTDTQYF. As DNA, the CDR3 is TGTGCCAGCACCTGGGCGGGGGTGACAGATACGCAGTATTTT. The chain links TRBV12-3 or TRBV12-4 to TRBJ2-3; 7 bases agree with TRBD2. This CDR3 region has 14 residues. The junction had 7 bases not matched to a gene; V was cut back by 7 bases and J by 3 bases.

This clonotype was counted a few times. The chain combines TRBV30 with TRBJ2-2; 11 bases are a match to TRBD1. The CDR3 is made up of 13 amino acids. Germline V lookup: CDR1 GTSNPN, CDR2 SVGIG (reference sequence). J gave up 6 bases and V 6 bases, and 3 bases lay outside the gene matches. CDR3 region: CACPGQGAGELFF. CDR3 bases: TGTGCCTGTCCGGGACAGGGGGCCGGGGAGCTGTTTTTT.

This clonotype was detected many times. The CDR3 DNA sequence: TGCGCCAGCCAAGGCCCCTATGGCTACACCTTC. Translation: CASQGPYGYTF. The chain joins TRBV10-1 to TRBJ1-2, with D unclear. Germline CDR1 and CDR2: WNHNN and SYGVQD (reference sequence). The CDR3 is 11 amino acids. Trimming removed 8 bases at V and 4 bases at J, with 8 bases between.

This clonotype appeared a few times. V gene TRBV6-1 combines with J gene TRBJ1-2, with D uncertain. V was pared by 4 bases and J by 2 bases, with 8 bases between. The CDR3 is 13 amino acids. Germline V gene data show CDR1 as MNHNS and CDR2 as SASEGT. The DNA of the CDR3 is TGTGCCAGCAGTGTCACGGCGAACTATGGCTACACCTTC. Residues: CASSVTANYGYTF.

This clonotype was seen a few times. This sequence joins TRBV2 and TRBJ2-3, with unresolved D. V was cut by 2 bases and J by 2 bases, with 14 bases left in between. The CDR3 is 16 amino acids. Germline CDR1 is SNHLY and CDR2 is FYNNEI. CDR3 sequence reads: CASSESRTNPTDTQYF. The CDR3 DNA sequence: TGTGCCAGCAGTGAAAGTAGGACCAACCCCACAGATACGCAGTATTTT.

The genes are TRBV7-9 and TRBJ2-7; D unresolved. The germline V gene encodes CDR1 SEHNR and CDR2 FQNEAQ (reference sequence). Trimming took off 4 bases at V and 5 bases at J, with 21 bases between the two ends. CDR3 length: 16 residues. In DNA form, the CDR3 reads TGTGCCAGCAGCTCGTCCCTCAAGACGGATCACCACGAGCAGTACTTC. Translating it yields CASSSSLKTDHHEQYF.

The chain employs TRBV4-1 and TRBJ1-1; 7 nucleotides align to TRBD1. Trimming at V came to 2 bases and at J to 3 bases, leaving 9 bases not matched to a gene. This CDR3 has 16 amino acids. Germline assignment: CDR1 MGHRA and CDR2 YSYEKL. The CDR3 protein is CASSQSPGQVDTEAFF. In nucleotides, the CDR3 is TGCGCCAGCAGCCAAAGCCCAGGACAGGTCGACACTGAAGCTTTCTTT.

This CDR3 reads CASSLAGTGEAFF. CDR3 sequence (DNA): TGTGCCAGCAGCTTAGCAGGGACTGGTGAAGCTTTCTTT. The rearrangement joins TRBV7-9 to TRBJ1-1, with D possibly matching TRBD1 (5 bases). The CDR3 has 13 residues. The V gene's germline CDR1 is SEHNR and CDR2 FQNEAQ (reference sequence). Trimming removed 0 bases at V and 7 bases at J, with 9 bases between.

The chain joins TRBV20-1 to TRBJ2-7, with TRBD1 matching over 8 bases. The germline V gene has CDR1 DFQATT and CDR2 SNEGSKA (reference sequence). Germline trimming cut 2 bases from V and 1 base from J; bases unmatched to any gene: 4. The CDR3 sequence is 14 residues long. The CDR3 DNA is TGCAGTGCTAGACCGGACAGGGCATCCTACGAGCAGTACTTC. Its protein product is CSARPDRASYEQYF.

This clonotype has a handful of counts. V gene TRBV7-9 combines with J gene TRBJ1-2; D unresolved. V shed 1 base and J shed 0 bases, with 12 bases lying between them. Germline V gene sequence: CDR1 SEHNR, CDR2 FQNEAQ (reference sequence). The CDR3 covers 16 residues. The chain's CDR3 is CASSLEIDPSNYGYTF. The CDR3 DNA is TGTGCCAGCAGCTTAGAGATCGACCCTTCTAACTATGGCTACACCTTC.

The chain combines TRBV27 with TRBJ2-2; D is unclear. The CDR3 runs to 13 residues. Trimming left V 5 bases short and J 4 bases short, with 8 bases between. The germline gives CDR1 MNHEY, CDR2 SMNVEV (reference sequence). DNA of the CDR3: TGTGCCAGCAGTGTCTCGAGCACCGGGGAGCTGTTTTTT. Its protein is CASSVSSTGELFF.

The J gene is TRBJ2-1, the V gene TRBV6-1; D is perhaps TRBD2 (9 bases). This CDR3 region has 18 residues. CDR1 is MNHNS and CDR2 is SASEGT in the germline V gene. Trimming took 6 bases from V and 8 from J, leaving 29 bases between them. CDR3 protein: CASRPQGGGPSGRYEQFF. In nucleotides, the CDR3 is TGTGCCAGCAGACCACAGGGGGGTGGTCCGAGCGGGAGGTATGAGCAGTTCTTC.

J is TRBJ2-2 and V is TRBV6-1; no clear D gene. Trimming pared 7 bases from V and 5 bases from J, leaving 11 bases between. The CDR3 has 13 residues. The germline V gene encodes CDR1 MNHNS and CDR2 SASEGT. CDR3 sequence reads: CASTLVETGELFF. The CDR3 DNA reads as TGTGCCAGCACCCTCGTGGAAACCGGGGAGCTGTTTTTT.

The J gene is TRBJ2-3, the V gene TRBV5-6, with 7 positions matching TRBD2. After removal of 8 bases from V and 2 bases from J, the junction contained 11 bases not matched to a gene. The CDR3 is 15 amino acids. The germline V gene encodes CDR1 SGHDT and CDR2 YYEEEE. DNA of the CDR3: TGTGCCAGTACCATCAGCGGGAACCCCACAGATACGCAGTATTTT. Translating it yields CASTISGNPTDTQYF.

This clonotype was found a few times. The chain joins TRBV4-1 to TRBJ1-5; 7 positions agree with TRBD1. The CDR3 loop spans 15 amino acids. After removal of 1 base from V and 1 base from J, the junction contained 1 base not matched to a gene. Germline loops: CDR1 MGHRA, CDR2 YSYEKL. DNA for the CDR3: TGCGCCAGCAGCCAAGTACAGGGGAGCAATCAGCCCCAGCATTTT. Its protein is CASSQVQGSNQPQHF.

This clonotype was picked up a small number of times. The chain combines TRBV29-1 with TRBJ1-2; a possible D gene is TRBD1 (5 bases). Per germline, CDR1 SQVTM and CDR2 ANQGSEA. Trimming removed 3 bases from V and 6 bases from J, with 11 bases in between. The CDR3 consists of 12 residues. CDR3 coding DNA: TGCAGCGTTGATGCAGGGCTTAATGGCTACACCTTC. It specifies CSVDAGLNGYTF.